The 24 T cell receptor beta chains below come from one sample, sequenced in a study of identical twins. One entry per CDR3 protein results from TCRdb running MiXCR on the 5' RACE reads. The sample shows hundreds of thousands of distinct CDR3 sequences, 8.6% of them seen only once. This sample was also put to use in a study of yellow fever vaccine responses in identical twins.

Input material: PBMCs. The receptors come from a young woman in good health.

This chain links TRBV4-1 with TRBJ2-7, with 8 bases lining up with TRBD2. J gave up 3 bases and V 1 base, and 5 bases lay outside the gene matches. Looked up from germline, CDR1 is MGHRA and CDR2 is YSYEKL. The CDR3 extends over 15 amino acids. DNA for the CDR3: TGCGCCAGCAGCCAAGGTACCGCGGGAGGCTACGAGCAGTACTTC. This encodes CASSQGTAGGYEQYF.

This clonotype occurred many times. The V call is TRBV11-2, the J call TRBJ1-1, with D perhaps matching TRBD1 (6 bases). The CDR3 spans 14 residues. Between the trimmed V and J ends, which lost 0 bases and 7 bases, there was a span of 12 bases. Germline CDR1 reads SGHAT; CDR2 reads FQNNGV. CDR3 sequence reads: CASSLEQGRGEAFF. Written as DNA, the CDR3 is TGTGCCAGCAGCTTAGAACAGGGAAGAGGTGAAGCTTTCTTT.

In this sample, this clonotype turned up a few times. This chain connects TRBV20-1 to TRBJ2-1, with D perhaps TRBD2 (6 bases). V was cut by 6 bases and J by 9 bases, with 27 bases left in between. The CDR3 is 16 residues long. The germline V gene has CDR1 DFQATT and CDR2 SNEGSKA (reference sequence). Written as DNA, the CDR3 is TGCAGTGCCGGGGATGGTCTGCGGGGCAATCAGGGTGAGCAGTTCTTC. Translation gives CSAGDGLRGNQGEQFF.

CDR3 in amino acids: CASTLPGTASNQPQHF. For the CDR3, the DNA is TGTGCCAGCACCCTCCCCGGGACAGCTAGCAATCAGCCCCAGCATTTT. The V call is TRBV28, the J call TRBJ1-5, with TRBD1 matching over 7 bases. The CDR3 is 16 amino acids. The V segment lost 7 bases and the J segment 0 bases; nucleotides outside the gene matches: 9. Germline lookup yields CDR1 MDHEN and CDR2 SYDVKM.

The V and J genes are TRBV20-1 and TRBJ2-2; D is unresolved. Germline values: CDR1 DFQATT, CDR2 SNEGSKA (reference sequence). V lost 0 bases and J 1 base, leaving 6 bases between the germline ends. The CDR3 spans 14 residues. As DNA, the CDR3 is TGCAGTGCTAGAGATCAACAGAACACCGGGGAGCTGTTTTTT. Translated: CSARDQQNTGELFF.

This clonotype was recorded a few times. V and J are TRBV12-3 or TRBV12-4 and TRBJ2-5; 12 nucleotides align to TRBD1. V shed 5 bases, J shed 5 bases, and the junction held 9 bases outside the gene matches. The CDR3 covers 16 residues. CDR3 residues: CASSGAGTGGDETQYF. The CDR3 DNA sequence: TGTGCCAGCAGTGGGGCCGGGACAGGGGGCGATGAGACCCAGTACTTC.

In this sample, this clonotype turned up many times. V and J are TRBV28 and TRBJ2-7; D not resolved. Germline V gene data show CDR1 as MDHEN and CDR2 as SYDVKM. V shed 5 bases and J shed 4 bases, with 18 bases lying between them. CDR3 length: 15 amino acids. CDR3 region: CASSLVVSSGYEQYF. The CDR3 DNA sequence: TGTGCCAGCAGTCTCGTAGTATCAAGTGGGTACGAGCAGTACTTC. The whole variable domain, filled in from reference TRBV28 and TRBJ2-7, reads DVKVTQSSRYLVKRTGEKVFLECVQDMDHENMFWYRQDPGLGLRLIYFSYDVKMKEKGDIPEGYSVSREKKERFSLILESASTNQTSMYLCASSLVVSSGYEQYFGPGTRLTVT.

This clonotype was recorded many times. This chain joins TRBV15 and TRBJ1-5, with D unresolved. CDR1 and CDR2 (germline): LNHNV, YYDKDF (reference sequence). The germline V and J ends were trimmed by 5 bases and 1 base, with 3 bases remaining between them. There are 12 residues in the CDR3. The CDR3 sequence is CATSASNQPQHF. CDR3 nucleotides: TGTGCCACCAGCGCGAGCAATCAGCCCCAGCATTTT. The whole variable domain, filled in from reference TRBV15 and TRBJ1-5, reads DAMVIQNPRYQVTQFGKPVTLSCSQTLNHNVMYWYQQKSSQAPKLLFHYYDKDFNNEADTPDNFQSRRPNTSFCFLDIRSPGLGDTAMYLCATSASNQPQHFGDGTRLSIL.

The chain joins TRBV2 to TRBJ2-7, with D unresolved. V was clipped by 6 bases and J by 3 bases, with 9 bases between them. This CDR3 is 12 amino acids long. Germline values: CDR1 SNHLY, CDR2 FYNNEI. DNA of the CDR3: TGTGCCAGCAGCAAGATCGACTACGAGCAGTACTTC. Protein sequence: CASSKIDYEQYF.

This clonotype has ten or more counts. V and J are TRBV4-3 and TRBJ2-3; perhaps TRBD1 as D (6 bases). Trimming removed 0 bases from V and 3 bases from J, with 10 bases in between. The CDR3 has 15 residues. Germline V lookup: CDR1 LGHNA, CDR2 YSLEER. The CDR3 coding sequence is TGCGCCAGCAGCCAAGAGCCCCAGGGGACAGATACGCAGTATTTT. This translates into CASSQEPQGTDTQYF.

This clonotype was seen many times. The chain has TRBV12-3 or TRBV12-4 and TRBJ2-1, with D perhaps matching TRBD2 (6 bases). Between the trimmed V and J ends, which lost 5 bases and 6 bases, there was a span of 11 bases. The CDR3 sequence is 13 residues long. This CDR3 is CASSPLSGNEQFF. Here the CDR3 DNA reads TGTGCCAGCAGTCCTCTTAGCGGCAATGAGCAGTTCTTC.

The J gene is TRBJ2-3, the V gene TRBV12-3 or TRBV12-4; 12 bases match TRBD2. The trim removed 6 bases at V and 10 bases at J, leaving 8 bases unmatched. This CDR3 is 14 amino acids long. CDR3 sequence: CASSPGLAGPSQYF. In DNA, the CDR3 is TGTGCCAGCAGCCCCGGACTAGCGGGACCATCGCAGTATTTT.

This clonotype showed up many times. This chain connects TRBV5-1 to TRBJ2-3; 7 nucleotides line up with TRBD1. J gave up 6 bases and V 4 bases, and 8 bases lay outside the gene matches. The CDR3 sequence is 14 residues long. From germline, CDR1 is SGHRS and CDR2 YFSETQ. The CDR3 spells CASSLRQGMDTQYF. CDR3 bases: TGCGCCAGCAGCCTGAGACAGGGTATGGATACGCAGTATTTT.

This clonotype has a count of ten or more. The V and J genes are TRBV12-3 or TRBV12-4 and TRBJ1-2, with unresolved D. This CDR3 has 15 residues. V lost 5 bases to trimming and J lost 4 bases, with 17 bases between them. For the CDR3, the DNA is TGTGCCAGCAGTGGAGAGACAAACGTAGGCTATGGCTACACCTTC. It codes for CASSGETNVGYGYTF.

CDR3 sequence (DNA): TGCGCCAGCGCCAGGGACGGAAGCACAGATACGCAGTATTTT. This encodes CASARDGSTDTQYF. The chain combines TRBV4-3 with TRBJ2-3, with D perhaps TRBD1 or TRBD2 (5 bases each). The CDR3 runs 14 residues. CDR1 and CDR2 (germline): LGHNA, YSLEER. V lost 8 bases, J lost 0 bases, and 12 bases lay in between.

This clonotype was found a few times. The chain combines TRBV5-1 with TRBJ1-6; D is unresolved. With 1 base removed from V and 8 bases from J, the gap between germline ends came to 10 bases. The CDR3 is 14 residues long. Per germline, CDR1 SGHRS and CDR2 YFSETQ. The CDR3 here is CASSLKQSDSPLHF. The CDR3 region has the DNA TGCGCCAGCAGCTTGAAACAGTCGGATTCACCCCTCCACTTT.

This clonotype appeared many times. The CDR3 spells CASSTPSRGGRDTDTQYF. CDR3 DNA sequence: TGTGCCAGCAGCACTCCTTCTCGAGGGGGCAGAGACACAGATACGCAGTATTTT. The chain uses TRBV21-1 and TRBJ2-3; TRBD1 is the table's D call and was not checked against the DNA. TRBV21-1 is a pseudogene segment. The CDR3 has 18 residues.

The chain recombines TRBV6-1 with TRBJ2-7, with TRBD1 identical over 8 bases. Germline trimming cut 6 bases from V and 2 bases from J; bases unmatched to any gene: 9. This CDR3 region has 15 residues. Germline-derived CDR1 and CDR2 are MNHNS and SASEGT. The CDR3 loop reads CASRPGQGGAYEQYF. CDR3 bases: TGTGCCAGCAGACCCGGACAGGGTGGGGCCTACGAGCAGTACTTC.

This clonotype came up many times. The chain carries TRBV3-1 and TRBJ2-3; D call uncertain. The CDR3 contains 14 residues. The germline V gene encodes CDR1 LGHDT and CDR2 YNNKEL (reference sequence). V was pared by 1 base and J by 5 bases, with 10 bases between. Here the CDR3 DNA reads TGTGCCAGCAGCCAAGCTGACCGCCTAGATACGCAGTATTTT. Amino acids: CASSQADRLDTQYF.

This clonotype has only a few counts. The CDR3 DNA follows: TGTGCCGCTTCGATTACGGGTCTGGATAATTCACCCCTCCACTTT. This encodes CAASITGLDNSPLHF. The chain recombines TRBV7-9 with TRBJ1-6; no firm D call. The V gene lost 11 bases and the J gene lost 5 bases, with 19 bases spanning the gap. Per germline, CDR1 SEHNR and CDR2 FQNEAQ (reference sequence). This CDR3 comprises 15 residues.

This clonotype was seen many times. The chain joins TRBV5-1 to TRBJ2-7, with 9 bases lining up with TRBD2. The germline gives CDR1 SGHRS, CDR2 YFSETQ. J gave up 4 bases and V 2 bases, and 13 bases lay outside the gene matches. This CDR3 is built from 17 residues. CDR3 bases: TGCGCCAGCAGCTTTCGGAGCGGGGGGACGACTAAATACGAGCAGTACTTC. Protein sequence: CASSFRSGGTTKYEQYF.

The chain carries TRBV21-1 and TRBJ2-1. TRBV21-1 is a known pseudogene. The CDR3 length is 17 residues. The CDR3 loop is CASSKVAYQRATNEQFF. The CDR3 DNA reads TGTGCCAGCAGCAAGGTAGCTTACCAGCGAGCCACCAATGAGCAGTTCTTC.

This clonotype has ten or more counts. The chain is built from TRBV2 and TRBJ2-7; 7 positions agree with TRBD1. V lost 0 bases to trimming and J lost 5 bases; unmatched junction nucleotides: 7. This CDR3 is built from 15 residues. The germline gives CDR1 SNHLY, CDR2 FYNNEI. As DNA, the CDR3 is TGTGCCAGCAGTGAAGCGCTTCCTGGACAGGACGAGCAGTACTTC. This codes for CASSEALPGQDEQYF.

This clonotype appeared many times. The chain is built from TRBV20-1 and TRBJ1-2; D unclear. This CDR3 contains 14 residues. Germline values: CDR1 DFQATT, CDR2 SNEGSKA (reference sequence). Deletions cut 4 bases from V and 0 bases from J, with 12 bases between. DNA for the CDR3: TGCAGTGCTACTACCGTACTAACTAACTATGGCTACACCTTC. Residues: CSATTVLTNYGYTF.